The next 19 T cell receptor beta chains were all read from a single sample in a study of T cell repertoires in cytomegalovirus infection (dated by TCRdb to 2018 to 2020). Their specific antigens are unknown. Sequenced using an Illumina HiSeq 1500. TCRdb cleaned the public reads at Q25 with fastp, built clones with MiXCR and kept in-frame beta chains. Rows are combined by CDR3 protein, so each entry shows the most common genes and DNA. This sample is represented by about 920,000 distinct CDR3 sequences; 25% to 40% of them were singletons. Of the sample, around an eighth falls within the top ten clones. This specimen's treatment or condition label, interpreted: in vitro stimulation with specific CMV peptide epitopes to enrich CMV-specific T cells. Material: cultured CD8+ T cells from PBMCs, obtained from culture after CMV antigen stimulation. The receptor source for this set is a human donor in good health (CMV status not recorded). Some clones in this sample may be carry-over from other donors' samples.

CDR3 sequence: CASSPTPLPGQGAGNTEAFF. The CDR3 nucleotides read TGTGCCAGCAGCCCAACTCCTCTACCGGGACAGGGGGCGGGGAACACTGAAGCTTTCTTT. The rearrangement uses TRBV9 and TRBJ1-1; 12 nucleotides line up with TRBD1. This CDR3 contains 20 residues. Unmatched junction bases numbered 17, after V lost 4 bases and J lost 1 base. The germline gives CDR1 SGDLS, CDR2 YYNGEE.

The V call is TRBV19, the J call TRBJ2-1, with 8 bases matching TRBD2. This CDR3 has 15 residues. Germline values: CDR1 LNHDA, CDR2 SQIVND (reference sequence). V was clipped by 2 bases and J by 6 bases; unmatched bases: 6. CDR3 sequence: CASSILGGEGNEQFF. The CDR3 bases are TGTGCCAGTAGTATACTCGGGGGGGAAGGCAATGAGCAGTTCTTC.

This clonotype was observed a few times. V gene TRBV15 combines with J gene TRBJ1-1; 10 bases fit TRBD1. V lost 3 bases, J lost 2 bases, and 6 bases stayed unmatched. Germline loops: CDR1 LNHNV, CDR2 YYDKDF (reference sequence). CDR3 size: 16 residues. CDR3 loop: CATSRLGQGTNTEAFF. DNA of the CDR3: TGTGCCACCAGCAGGCTGGGACAGGGGACAAACACTGAAGCTTTCTTT.

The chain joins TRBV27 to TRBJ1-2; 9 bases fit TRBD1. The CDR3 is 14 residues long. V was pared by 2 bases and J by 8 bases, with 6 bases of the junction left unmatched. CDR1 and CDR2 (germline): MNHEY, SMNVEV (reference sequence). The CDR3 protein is CASSLLDRGFGYTF. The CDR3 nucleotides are TGTGCCAGCAGTTTACTGGACAGGGGTTTCGGCTACACCTTC.

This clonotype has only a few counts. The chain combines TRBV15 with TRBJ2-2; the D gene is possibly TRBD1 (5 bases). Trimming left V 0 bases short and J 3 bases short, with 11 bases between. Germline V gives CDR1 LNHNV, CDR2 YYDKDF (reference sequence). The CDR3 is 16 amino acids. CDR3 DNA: TGTGCCACCAGCAGAGAGGCAGGGATGGACACCGGGGAGCTGTTTTTT. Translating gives CATSREAGMDTGELFF.

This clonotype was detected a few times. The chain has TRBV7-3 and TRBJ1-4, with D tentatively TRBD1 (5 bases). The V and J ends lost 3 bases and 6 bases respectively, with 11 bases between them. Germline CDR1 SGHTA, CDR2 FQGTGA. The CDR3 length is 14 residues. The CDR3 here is CASSFDSTDEKLFF. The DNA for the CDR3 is TGTGCCAGCAGCTTCGACAGTACGGATGAAAAACTGTTTTTT. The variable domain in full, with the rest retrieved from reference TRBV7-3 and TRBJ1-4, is GAGVSQTPSNKVTEKGKYVELRCDPISGHTALYWYRQSLGQGPEFLIYFQGTGAADDSGLPNDRFFAVRPEGSVSTLKIQRTERGDSAVYLCASSFDSTDEKLFFGSGTQLSVL.

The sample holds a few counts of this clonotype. CDR3 loop: CASSLWTFEGEQFF. The CDR3 bases are TGTGCCAGCAGCTTATGGACGTTCGAGGGTGAGCAGTTCTTC. The chain couples TRBV7-9 to TRBJ2-1; possibly TRBD2 for D (5 bases). CDR3 length: 14 residues. The germline V and J ends were trimmed by 2 bases and 9 bases, with 14 bases remaining between them. The germline CDR1 and CDR2 sequences are SEHNR and FQNEAQ (reference sequence).

The CDR3: CASSLGFGVNTEAFF. CDR3 coding DNA: TGTGCCAGCAGCTTAGGTTTTGGAGTGAACACTGAAGCTTTCTTT. The chain joins TRBV7-9 to TRBJ1-1; D gene unclear. CDR3 length: 15 residues. Trimming stripped 1 base from V and 0 bases from J, with 9 bases between. Germline V gene lookup returns CDR1 SEHNR and CDR2 FQNEAQ (reference sequence).

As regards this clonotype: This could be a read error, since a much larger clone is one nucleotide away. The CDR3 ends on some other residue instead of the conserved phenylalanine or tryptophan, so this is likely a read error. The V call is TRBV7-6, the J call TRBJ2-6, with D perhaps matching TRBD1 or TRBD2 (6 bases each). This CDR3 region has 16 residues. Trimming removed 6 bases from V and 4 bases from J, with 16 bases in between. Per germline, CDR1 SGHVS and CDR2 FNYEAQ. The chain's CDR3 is CASSRDGGLGANVLTS. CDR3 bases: TGTGCCAGCAGTCGAGATGGGGGGCTCGGGGCCAACGTCCTGACTTCC.

This CDR3 reads CASSLNLGELFF. The CDR3 DNA is TGTGCCAGCAGTCTGAACCTCGGGGAGCTGTTTTTT. The V gene is TRBV3-1, the J gene TRBJ2-2, with D uncertain. Germline values: CDR1 LGHDT, CDR2 YNNKEL (reference sequence). CDR3 size: 12 residues. V lost 6 bases, J lost 7 bases, and 9 bases lay in between.

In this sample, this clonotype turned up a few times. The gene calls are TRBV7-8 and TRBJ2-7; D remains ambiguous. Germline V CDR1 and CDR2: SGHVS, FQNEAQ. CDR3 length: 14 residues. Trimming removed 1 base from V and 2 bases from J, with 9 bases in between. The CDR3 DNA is TGTGCCAGCAGCTTAGATAACAGCCCCTACGAGCAGTACTTC. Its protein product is CASSLDNSPYEQYF.

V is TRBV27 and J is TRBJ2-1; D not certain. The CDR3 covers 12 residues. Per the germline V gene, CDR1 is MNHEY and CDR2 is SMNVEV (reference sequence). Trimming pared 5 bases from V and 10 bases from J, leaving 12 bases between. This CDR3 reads CASSQPAAEQFF. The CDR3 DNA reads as TGTGCCAGCAGTCAGCCAGCTGCGGAGCAGTTCTTC.

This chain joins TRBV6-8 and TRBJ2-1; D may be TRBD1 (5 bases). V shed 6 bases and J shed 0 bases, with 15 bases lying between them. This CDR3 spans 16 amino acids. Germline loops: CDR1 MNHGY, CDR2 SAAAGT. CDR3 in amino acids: CASSPLNRSSYNEQFF. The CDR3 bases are TGTGCCAGCAGCCCCCTGAACAGGAGCTCCTACAATGAGCAGTTCTTC.

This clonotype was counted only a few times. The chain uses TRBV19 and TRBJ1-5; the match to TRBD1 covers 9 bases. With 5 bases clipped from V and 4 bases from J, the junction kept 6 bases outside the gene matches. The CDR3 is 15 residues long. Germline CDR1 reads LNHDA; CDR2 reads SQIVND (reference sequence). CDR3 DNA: TGTGCCAGTAGTGAATGGACAGGGGTTAATCAGCCCCAGCATTTT. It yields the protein CASSEWTGVNQPQHF.

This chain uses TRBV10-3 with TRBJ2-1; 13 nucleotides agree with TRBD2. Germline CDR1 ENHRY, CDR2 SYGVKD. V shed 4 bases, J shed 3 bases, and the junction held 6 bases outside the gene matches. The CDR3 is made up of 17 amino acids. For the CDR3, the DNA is TGTGCCATCAGTGGGACTAGCGGGGGCCCCTTCTACAATGAGCAGTTCTTC. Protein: CAISGTSGGPFYNEQFF.

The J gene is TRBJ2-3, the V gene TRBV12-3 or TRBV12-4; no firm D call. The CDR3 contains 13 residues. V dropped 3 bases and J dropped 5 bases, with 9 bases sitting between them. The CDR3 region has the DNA TGTGCCAGCAGTTTTCTTTTAAGAGATACGCAGTATTTT. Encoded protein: CASSFLLRDTQYF.

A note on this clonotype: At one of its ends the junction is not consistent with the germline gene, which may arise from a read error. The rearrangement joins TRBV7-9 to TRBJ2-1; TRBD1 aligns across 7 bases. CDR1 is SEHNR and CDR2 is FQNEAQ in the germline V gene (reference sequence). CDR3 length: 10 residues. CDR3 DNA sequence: TGTGCCAGCAGCACAGGGGTCTTTACCTTC. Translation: CASSTGVFTF.

The CDR3 loop is CASSSQTGVRETQYF. The CDR3 DNA follows: TGTGCCAGCAGTTCCCAGACAGGGGTTCGCGAGACCCAGTACTTC. This chain connects TRBV12-3 or TRBV12-4 to TRBJ2-5; 8 bases agree with TRBD1. With V trimmed by 4 bases and J by 5 bases, 9 bases remained unmatched. The CDR3 spans 15 residues.

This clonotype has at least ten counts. DNA of the CDR3: TGTGCCAGCAGTTCGGACAGCGGTCCGCCCGCGGGTTACAATGAGCAGTTCTTC. It encodes CASSSDSGPPAGYNEQFF. The chain joins TRBV12-3 or TRBV12-4 to TRBJ2-1; TRBD1 is a possible D gene (6 bases). V shed 4 bases and J shed 4 bases, with 23 bases lying between them. The CDR3 covers 18 residues.